This record covers a single TCR beta chain. This clone's antigen is unknown. Qualities for individual bases were not recorded, and no much larger clone is one base off. The entry originates in a study of shared clonotypes between healthy human individuals (dated by TCRdb to the early 2020s). For the study in its entirety: The cohort comprised two women and a few men aged 18 to 49 years. For each donor, three plates each were used for CD4 naive and CD4 memory, two plates were used for CD8 naive, and one plate was used for CD8 memory. Blood TCR repertoires of several healthy adults were deeply sequenced to estimate repertoire size and the extent of clonotype sharing between individuals. Different laboratories and diverse techniques were used to prepare libraries and sequence TCR repertoires, to increase sequencing depth and limit assay-specific biases. Each donor's leukapheresis produced roughly between roughly 0.94 and 9.5 billion PBMCs. The study at large found these results: Naive subsets generally had larger estimated clonotype richness than memory subsets. Pairwise subsampling indicated that sequencing depth was expected to affect the degree of clonotype sharing among donors. Incomplete sequencing was indicated by rarefaction of sorted-subset datasets, despite the large sequencing depth. Sampling was restricted to blood, and TCR repertoires in tissues likely differ from the TCR repertoires found in blood. When a handful of donors were compared, the shared fraction of clonotypes was 5% to 6.5% for naive CD4, 3% to 4% for naive CD8, 2% to 2.5% for memory CD4, and 0.4% for memory CD8. Because the study included only a small number of donors, the genetic and exposure-history diversity represented was limited. Compared with non-shared clonotypes, the clonotypes found in all four sorted-subset donors had higher generation probabilities.

V is shortened by 5 bases, J by 4 bases, and the region joining them spans 9 bases. Spanning cysteine to phenylalanine, the CDR3 consists of 13 amino acids. Only the CDR3 part of the read is kept: 39 bases, read in frame from the first base. In the germline V gene (reference sequence), CDR1 corresponds to SEHNR and CDR2 to FQNEAQ. TCR CDR3 regions were amplified from genomic DNA by multiplex PCR using the deep immunoSEQ assay. Extracted genomic DNA from each cell subset was spread evenly across all wells of several immunoSEQ 96-well plates, with each plate serving as a replicate. For sorted subsets, 200 ng of genomic DNA, equivalent to about 30,000 T cell genomes, went into each replicate PCR. Purified libraries were quantified with a Qubit 3.0 fluorometer, sized on a Bioanalyzer 2100, and re-quantified with the KAPA Library Quantification kit. Every immunoSEQ 96-well plate was sequenced on a separate single-read 150-cycle Illumina NextSeq 550 flow cell. The study's own analysis went as follows. Because the immunoSEQ output included only junctional sequences and no quality scores, the filtering could not be the same as the filtering used for full-length reads. Sequences were annotated with PyIR, a Python wrapper for IgBLAST v1.9, and V/J genes and CDR3 were assigned using IMGT germline references. Reads with weak V/J assignments (E-value above 1e-6), missing CDR3, stop codons, out-of-frame junctions, or ambiguous translated residues were removed. V3J clonotypes were defined as sequences sharing the same inferred V gene, J gene, and CDR3 amino acid sequence. Percentage overlap between repertoires was computed as shared unique clonotypes divided by the size of the smaller repertoire. Three approaches were used to assess repertoire richness: RTK rarefaction, the Chao1 estimator, and Recon v2.1 estimates of unobserved clonotypes. For all TCRbeta clonotypes obtained by the gDNA method from a few donors, generation probabilities were computed with OLGA. TCRdb's version of the immuneACCESS table is confined to in-frame rearrangements and falls short of the full clone set. An unresolved V gene accounts for under half of the shortfall where checked; the remainder is of unknown origin. For V, J and clone size, that table is used; D and trimming come from the DNA. The sample contains 550,000 to 750,000 clones, roughly 94% of them found a single time. 24% of the sample is in the top ten clones.

CD8 naive samples were obtained by positive selection for CCR7 among CD45RO-negative cells, yielding a CD45RA+CCR7+ population from which TemRA cells were excluded. The donors were healthy, HIV-negative adults who had no recently reported acute infections or vaccinations. All donors were Caucasian adults living in Nashville, Tennessee, USA. Blood was collected by leukapheresis, and PBMCs were isolated by Ficoll-Histopaque density gradient centrifugation and then cryopreserved in liquid nitrogen vapor phase. Analytical flow cytometry was used to check the purity and quantity of each magnetically sorted T cell population. Genomic DNA was isolated from each sorted fraction and quantified by UV absorbance on a Nanodrop 2000c.

The sequence was collected from a man aged 25 to 40 in good health. The rearrangement combines TRBV7-9 with TRBJ2-1; no D gene is confidently identified. Source material: naive CD8+ T cells sorted from blood. The cell subset or site label, as the study defines it: CD45RA+CCR7+. The encoded CDR3 is CASSHVLYNEQFF. The sequenced DNA: TGTGCCAGCAGCCATGTACTATACAATGAGCAGTTCTTC.